This TCR beta chain came from a study of beta chain features in type 1 diabetes. Overall study results and limits: The VDJ junctions of type 1 diabetes patients carried fewer insertions and more deletions. These data did not resolve whether HLA type affects TCRB rearrangement. Patients with Type 1 diabetes showed moderately but significantly shorter TCRB CDR3s in all four CD4+ subsets.

This clone appeared a few times. Antigen unknown. The sample carries other DNA sequences with the same CDR3. Sequenced material consisted of expressed TCRB transcripts (all of the isolated RNA was reverse transcribed). Generated by immunoSEQ multiplex PCR, the TCRdb table keeps only in-frame clones and is missing some. The sample consists of a few hundred thousand clones, 16% of them appearing once. Input material: naive CD4+ T cells from blood. The clonotype was recovered from a man aged 30 to 39 with type 1 diabetes.

CDR3 in amino acids: CSASGGTEAFF. The CDR3 nucleotides are TGCAGTGCTTCAGGGGGAACTGAAGCTTTCTTT. This rearrangement joins TRBV20-1 to TRBJ1-1, with 7 bases matching TRBD1. Germline V gives CDR1 DFQATT, CDR2 SNEGSKA (reference sequence). J was trimmed by 5 bases and V by 5 bases; bases with no gene match: 2. CDR3 length: 11 residues.